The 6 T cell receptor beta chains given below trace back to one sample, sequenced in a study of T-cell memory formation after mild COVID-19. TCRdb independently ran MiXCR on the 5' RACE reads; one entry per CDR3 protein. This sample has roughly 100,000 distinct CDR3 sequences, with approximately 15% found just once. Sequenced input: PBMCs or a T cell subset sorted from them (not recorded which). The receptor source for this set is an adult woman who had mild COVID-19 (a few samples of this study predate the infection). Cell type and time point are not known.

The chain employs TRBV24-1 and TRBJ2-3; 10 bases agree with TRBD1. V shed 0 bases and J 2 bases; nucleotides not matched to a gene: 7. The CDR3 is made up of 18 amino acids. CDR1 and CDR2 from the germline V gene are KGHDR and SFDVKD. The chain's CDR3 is CATSDLHPGQGTTDTQYF. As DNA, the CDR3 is TGTGCCACCAGTGATTTGCACCCGGGACAGGGGACCACAGATACGCAGTATTTT.

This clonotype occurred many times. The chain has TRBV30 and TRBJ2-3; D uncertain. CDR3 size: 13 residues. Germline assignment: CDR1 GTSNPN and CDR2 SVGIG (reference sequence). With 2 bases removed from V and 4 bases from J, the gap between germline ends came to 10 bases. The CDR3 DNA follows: TGTGCCTGGAGTTCACGACGCGCAGATACGCAGTATTTT. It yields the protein CAWSSRRADTQYF.

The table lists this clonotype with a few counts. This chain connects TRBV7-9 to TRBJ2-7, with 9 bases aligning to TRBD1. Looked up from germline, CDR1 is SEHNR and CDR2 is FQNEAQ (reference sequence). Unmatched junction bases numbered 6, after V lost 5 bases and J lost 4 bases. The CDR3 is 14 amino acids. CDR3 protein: CASSLRDRAYEQYF. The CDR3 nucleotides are TGTGCCAGCAGCCTCCGGGACAGGGCGTACGAGCAGTACTTC.

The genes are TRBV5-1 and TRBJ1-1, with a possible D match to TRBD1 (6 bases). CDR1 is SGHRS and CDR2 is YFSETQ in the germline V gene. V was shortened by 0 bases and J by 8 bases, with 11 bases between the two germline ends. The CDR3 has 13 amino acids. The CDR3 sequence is CASSLVGGAEAFF. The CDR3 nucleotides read TGCGCCAGCAGCTTGGTGGGGGGCGCAGAAGCTTTCTTT.

The CDR3 region is CATLVQGDEAFF. In DNA form, the CDR3 reads TGTGCCACACTCGTTCAAGGGGACGAAGCTTTCTTT. This chain links TRBV7-9 with TRBJ1-1; TRBD1 might be the D (5 bases). V was shortened by 10 bases and J by 8 bases, with 17 bases between the two germline ends. The germline CDR1 and CDR2 sequences are SEHNR and FQNEAQ (reference sequence). The CDR3 contains 12 residues.

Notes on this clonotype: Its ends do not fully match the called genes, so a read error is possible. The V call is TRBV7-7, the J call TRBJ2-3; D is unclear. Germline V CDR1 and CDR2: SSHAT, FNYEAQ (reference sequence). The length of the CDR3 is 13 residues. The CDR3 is CASSPTPTDTQYF. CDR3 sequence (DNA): TGTGCTAGCAGCCCGACACCCACAGATACGCAGTATTTT.